A selection of T cell receptor beta chains follows, all from one sample in a study of blood T cell repertoires in COVID-19. Here immunoSEQ multiplex PCR was the method, and the copy in TCRdb shows in-frame clones only, minus some. Of about 42,000 clones in the sample, roughly 76% were seen once. The sample was peripheral blood. The receptors were gathered from a woman aged 70-85 years with acute or convalescent COVID-19. CDR3s include the opening cysteine and the closing phenylalanine or tryptophan. The D gene is left open where the match is weak. Where a row states a size, it is once, few, many or the class of an expanded clone; other rows omit it.

J	D	V	size	CDR3	DNA
TRBJ1-5	TRBD1	TRBV19	-	CASSVRTGEGQPQHF	TGTGCCAGTAGTGTCCGGACAGGGGAAGGTCAGCCCCAGCATTTT
TRBJ1-2	TRBD1	TRBV7-2	-	CASSPGQGYGYGYTF	TGTGCCAGCAGCCCGGGACAGGGGTATGGCTATGGCTACACCTTC
TRBJ2-2	-	TRBV2	-	CASRMEERAGELFF	TGTGCCAGCAGGATGGAGGAGCGGGCCGGGGAGCTGTTTTTT
TRBJ2-7	TRBD2	TRBV3-1/TRBV3-2	-	CASSPKLAGGPEQYF	TGTGCCAGCAGCCCGAAACTAGCGGGAGGGCCCGAGCAGTACTTC
TRBJ1-2	-	TRBV29-1	few	CSVEVKTSGYTF	TGCAGCGTTGAAGTGAAAACTTCGGGATACACCTTC
TRBJ1-1	-	TRBV11-3	-	CASSPGLQGNTEAFF	TGTGCCAGCAGCCCTGGATTACAGGGGAACACTGAAGCTTTCTTT
TRBJ2-3	TRBD1	TRBV5-4	-	CASSSMDRVSTDTQYF	TGTGCCAGCAGCAGTATGGACAGGGTGAGCACAGATACGCAGTATTTT
TRBJ2-3	TRBD2	TRBV2	-	CASSEGTSVYTDTQYF	TGTGCCAGCAGTGAAGGGACTAGCGTATACACAGATACGCAGTATTTT
TRBJ2-3	TRBD2	TRBV27	-	CASRRLLAGGADTQYF	TGTGCCAGCAGGCGACTTCTAGCGGGAGGAGCAGATACGCAGTATTTT
TRBJ1-5	-	TRBV7-2	few	CASSPGNARNQPQHF	TGTGCCAGCAGCCCAGGGAATGCGCGCAATCAGCCCCAGCATTTT
TRBJ1-2	TRBD1	TRBV19	few	CASSMKDRGHYYGYTF	TGTGCCAGTAGTATGAAGGACAGGGGGCATTACTATGGCTACACCTTC
TRBJ1-4	-	TRBV11-3	-	CASSLEGKAATNEKLFF	TGTGCCAGCAGCTTAGAAGGAAAGGCGGCAACTAATGAAAAACTGTTTTTT
TRBJ2-1	TRBD1	TRBV7-9	few	CASRSDRGDFGQFF	TGTGCCAGCAGATCGGACAGGGGGGATTTCGGGCAGTTCTTC
TRBJ2-7	-	TRBV5-1	few	CASSPVMGGAGNSYEQYF	TGCGCCAGCAGCCCGGTTATGGGGGGAGCAGGGAACTCCTACGAGCAGTACTTC
TRBJ1-6	TRBD1	TRBV4-2	-	CASSQERGLSPLHF	TGTGCCAGCAGCCAAGAGAGGGGGCTTTCACCCCTCCACTTT
TRBJ2-1	-	TRBV11-1	-	CASNDGQLQFYNEQFF	TGTGCCAGCAATGACGGACAGCTACAATTCTACAATGAGCAGTTCTTC
TRBJ2-1	TRBD1	TRBV28	-	CASYKGRGQSIYNEQFF	TGTGCCAGCTATAAGGGCAGGGGGCAAAGTATATACAATGAGCAGTTCTTC
TRBJ2-7	TRBD2	TRBV19	-	CASSGGLPNYEQYF	TGTGCCAGTAGTGGGGGACTACCGAACTACGAGCAGTACTTC
TRBJ1-1	-	TRBV4-3	-	CASSQSRVMNTEAFF	TGCGCCAGCAGCCAGTCGAGGGTAATGAACACTGAAGCTTTCTTT
TRBJ2-5	TRBD1	TRBV5-1	-	CASSLLTGNKETQYF	TGCGCCAGCAGCTTATTGACAGGGAATAAAGAGACCCAGTACTTC
TRBJ1-2	-	TRBV2	-	CASALNRDVHGYTF	TGTGCCAGCGCCTTAAACAGGGATGTACATGGCTACACCTTC
TRBJ1-4	-	TRBV7-9	-	CASSSNRQKLFF	TGTGCCAGCAGCTCTAACAGGCAAAAACTGTTTTTT
TRBJ2-7	-	TRBV28	-	CASSLASGVYEQYF	TGTGCCAGCAGTTTGGCCTCAGGGGTATACGAGCAGTACTTC
TRBJ2-7	TRBD1	TRBV25-1	-	CASSLGTGLHEQYF	TGTGCCAGCAGTCTGGGGACAGGCTTGCACGAGCAGTACTTC
TRBJ1-2	TRBD1	TRBV4-3	-	CASSHRDRKNYGYTF	TGCGCCAGCAGCCACAGGGACAGGAAAAACTATGGCTACACCTTC
TRBJ1-2	TRBD1	TRBV5-1	-	CASSLESGQGALGYTF	TGCGCCAGCAGCCTCGAGTCGGGACAGGGGGCACTCGGCTACACCTTC
TRBJ1-1	-	TRBV15	-	CATSRDPRERATEAFF	TGTGCCACCAGCAGAGATCCGCGGGAGAGGGCGACTGAAGCTTTCTTT
TRBJ1-2	-	TRBV5-1	-	CASSLDPTGGYTF	TGCGCCAGCAGCTTGGACCCGACTGGGGGCTACACCTTC
TRBJ2-3	-	TRBV7-3	-	CASSPEGLESDTQYF	TGTGCCAGCAGCCCCGAGGGACTGGAGTCAGATACGCAGTATTTT
TRBJ2-3	-	TRBV7-8	-	CATNRYTDTQYF	TGTGCCACCAACCGCTACACAGATACGCAGTATTTT
TRBJ1-2	TRBD1	TRBV2	-	CASRAGTVNGYTF	TGTGCCAGCAGAGCCGGGACAGTAAATGGCTACACCTTC
TRBJ1-5	-	TRBV4-1	-	CASSPMGRREGQPQHF	TGCGCCAGCAGCCCCATGGGCCGCAGGGAGGGGCAGCCCCAGCATTTT
TRBJ2-1	TRBD2	TRBV5-1	-	CASKGLADYNEQFF	TGCGCCAGCAAGGGACTAGCGGATTACAATGAGCAGTTCTTC
TRBJ1-6	TRBD1	TRBV27	-	CATLAVGGGSGSYNSPLHF	TGTGCCACACTCGCGGTAGGAGGGGGCTCTGGGTCCTATAATTCACCCCTCCACTTT
TRBJ1-5	-	TRBV30	-	CAWSGIGNQPQHF	TGTGCCTGGAGCGGGATCGGGAATCAGCCCCAGCATTTT
TRBJ1-3	-	TRBV14	-	CASSQVESGIYF	TGTGCCAGCAGCCAAGTCGAATCCGGCATATATTTT
TRBJ1-2	TRBD1	TRBV6-6	few	CASSKRGQGVYGYTF	TGTGCCAGCAGTAAAAGGGGACAGGGGGTCTATGGCTACACCTTC
TRBJ2-2	TRBD2	TRBV27	-	CASSSLAASNTGELFF	TGTGCCAGCAGTTCCCTAGCGGCCTCGAACACCGGGGAGCTGTTTTTT
TRBJ1-2	-	TRBV28	-	CASSLVGRGYGYTF	TGTGCCAGCAGTTTAGTCGGGAGGGGCTATGGCTACACCTTC
TRBJ1-1	TRBD1	TRBV7-9	-	CASSARTGDDEAFF	TGTGCCAGCAGCGCCCGGACAGGGGACGATGAAGCTTTCTTT
TRBJ1-4	TRBD1	TRBV2	-	CASRRGQQEKLFF	TGTGCCAGCAGGAGGGGGCAGCAGGAAAAACTGTTTTTT
TRBJ1-4	-	TRBV19	-	CASSFGEKLFF	TGTGCCAGTTCGTTCGGGGAAAAACTGTTTTTT
TRBJ1-1	TRBD1	TRBV6-6	-	CASRPGQGNTEAFF	TGTGCCAGCAGACCTGGACAGGGGAACACTGAAGCTTTCTTT
TRBJ2-3	-	TRBV2	once	CASTYNSGDTQYF	TGTGCCAGCACGTACAACTCAGGAGATACGCAGTATTTT
TRBJ1-5	-	TRBV5-1	-	CASSLRGKPQHF	TGCGCCAGCAGCTTGCGGGGGAAGCCCCAGCATTTT
TRBJ2-7	-	TRBV20-1	-	CSASKGVFYEQYF	TGCAGTGCTAGTAAGGGGGTTTTTTACGAGCAGTACTTC
TRBJ1-5	TRBD1	TRBV6-6	-	CASYPQTDRGNQPQHF	TGTGCCAGCTACCCACAAACCGACAGGGGCAATCAGCCCCAGCATTTT
TRBJ1-1	-	TRBV10-2	-	CASRWTAGNTEAFF	TGCGCCAGCAGGTGGACTGCGGGGAACACTGAAGCTTTCTTT
TRBJ2-1	-	TRBV11-3	-	CASSSRQQSSYNEQFF	TGTGCCAGCAGCTCCCGACAGCAGAGCTCCTACAATGAGCAGTTCTTC
TRBJ1-2	-	TRBV5-5	-	CASRIIGYGYTF	TGTGCCAGCAGGATCATCGGTTATGGCTACACCTTC